This entry is about one TCR beta chain. The data belong to a study of blood T cell repertoires in COVID-19. Germline V gene lookup returns CDR1 SNHLY and CDR2 FYNNEI. V was clipped by 7 bases and J by 3 bases, with 17 bases between them. There are 15 residues in the CDR3. Only in-frame clones appear in the TCRdb table, and some are missing; sequencing was by immunoSEQ multiplex PCR. The sample consists of about 220,000 clones, 80% of them appearing once. The sequence derives from a human donor in a cohort sampled during active COVID-19. Sample: peripheral blood. The rearrangement joins TRBV2 to TRBJ2-3, with a possible D match to TRBD1 (6 bases). CDR3 DNA: TGTGCCAGCAAGGGGACAACAGGTCGGACAGATACGCAGTATTTT. It codes for CASKGTTGRTDTQYF. Full variable domain (outside the CDR3, taken from reference TRBV2 and TRBJ2-3): EPEVTQTPSHQVTQMGQEVILRCVPISNHLYFYWYRQILGQKVEFLVSFYNNEISEKSEIFDDQFSVERPDGSNFTLKIRSTKLEDSAMYFCASKGTTGRTDTQYFGPGTRLTVL.